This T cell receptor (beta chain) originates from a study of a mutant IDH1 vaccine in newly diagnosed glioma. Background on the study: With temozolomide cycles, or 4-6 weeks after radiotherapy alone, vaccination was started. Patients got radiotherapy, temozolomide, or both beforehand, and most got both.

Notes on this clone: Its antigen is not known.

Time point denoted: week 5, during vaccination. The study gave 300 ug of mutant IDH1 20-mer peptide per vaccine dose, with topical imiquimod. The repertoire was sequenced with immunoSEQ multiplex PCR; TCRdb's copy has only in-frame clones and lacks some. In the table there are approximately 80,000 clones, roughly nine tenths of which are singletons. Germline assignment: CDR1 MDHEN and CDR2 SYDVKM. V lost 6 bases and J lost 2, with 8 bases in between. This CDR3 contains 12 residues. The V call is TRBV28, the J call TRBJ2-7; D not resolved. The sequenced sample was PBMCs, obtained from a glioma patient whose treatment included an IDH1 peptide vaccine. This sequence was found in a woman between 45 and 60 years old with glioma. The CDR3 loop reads CASSGQTYEQYF. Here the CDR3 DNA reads TGTGCCAGCAGCGGGCAGACCTACGAGCAGTACTTC.